This T cell receptor (beta chain) was captured by sequencing in a study of cytomegalovirus exposure and HLA in healthy donors. The length of the CDR3 is 15 residues. Germline lookup yields CDR1 SGHNT and CDR2 YYREEE (reference sequence). Unmatched junction bases numbered 3, after V lost 2 bases and J lost 4 bases. Both 60 Vbeta primers and 13 Jbeta primers went into the PCR. TCRdb keeps only in-frame clones here, not all; method: immunoSEQ multiplex PCR. The repertoire has 90,000 or so clones, roughly four fifths of them found once; the top ten carry 3% to 3.5%. Sequencing was performed on PBMCs. V usage is TRBV5-4 and J usage is TRBJ2-1, with 10 bases matching TRBD2. The receptor comes from a man aged 25 to 40 in good health and CMV-seropositive. This chain's CDR3 is CASSFRLAGYNEQFF. For the CDR3, the DNA is TGTGCCAGCAGCTTTAGACTAGCGGGTTACAATGAGCAGTTCTTC.